These 11 T cell receptor beta chains share one sample of origin, sequenced in a study of T-cell memory formation after mild COVID-19. TCRdb redid the calling of the 5' RACE reads with MiXCR, one entry per CDR3 protein. Seen here are about 420,000 distinct CDR3 sequences, 20% to 30% observed once, and the top ten hold less than 15%. Material for sequencing was PBMCs or a T cell subset sorted from them (not recorded which). The receptors stem from an adult woman who had mild COVID-19 (a few samples of this study predate the infection). Cell type and time point are not known.

This chain uses TRBV9 with TRBJ2-1; 11 bases match TRBD2. The ends lost 3 bases at V and 4 bases at J; junction bases unmatched: 6. In germline, CDR1 is SGDLS, CDR2 YYNGEE. This CDR3 has 16 amino acids. CDR3 sequence reads: CASSALAGGAYNEQFF. CDR3 sequence (DNA): TGTGCCAGCAGCGCCTTAGCGGGAGGGGCGTACAATGAGCAGTTCTTC.

There are many counts of this clonotype. The V and J genes are TRBV3-1 and TRBJ2-7; possibly TRBD1 or TRBD2 for D (5 bases each). V was cut by 3 bases and J by 3 bases, with 6 bases left in between. There are 12 residues in the CDR3. The germline V gene has CDR1 LGHDT and CDR2 YNNKEL (reference sequence). The CDR3 DNA reads TGTGCCAGCAGCCAGAGGGGCTACGAGCAGTACTTC. Translating gives CASSQRGYEQYF.

The CDR3 coding sequence is TGTGCCATCAGTGAGTGGGGGCAGGGGGCCTACGAGCAGTACTTC. Amino acids: CAISEWGQGAYEQYF. V and J are TRBV10-3 and TRBJ2-7; TRBD1 agrees at 7 bases. The germline V gene has CDR1 ENHRY and CDR2 SYGVKD. The V and J ends lost 1 base and 2 bases, in that order; junction bases with no gene match: 5. The CDR3 contains 15 residues.

This sequence joins TRBV6-5 and TRBJ2-3; D might be TRBD1 or TRBD2, each matching 7 bases. CDR1 and CDR2 from the germline V gene are MNHEY and SVGAGI. The CDR3 extends over 15 amino acids. V was shortened by 6 bases and J by 9 bases, with 22 bases between the two germline ends. The CDR3 sequence is CASRATGAGAQTQYF. The CDR3 DNA sequence: TGTGCCAGCAGGGCAACAGGGGCGGGGGCCCAAACGCAGTATTTT.

The V gene is TRBV12-3 or TRBV12-4, the J gene TRBJ1-6; D might be TRBD1 (6 bases). The CDR3 has 14 amino acids. V lost 4 bases and J 10 bases, leaving 14 bases between the germline ends. CDR3 region: CASSSSRGWSPLHF. The CDR3 coding sequence is TGTGCCAGCAGTTCTAGCAGGGGTTGGTCACCCCTCCACTTT.

This clonotype has just a few counts. The chain couples TRBV20-1 to TRBJ2-7, with D possibly being TRBD1 (5 bases). Germline CDR1 and CDR2: DFQATT and SNEGSKA (reference sequence). V gave up 3 bases and J gave up 4 bases, with 7 bases separating them. The CDR3 has 11 amino acids. CDR3 sequence (DNA): TGCAGTGCTAGGGGGCGATACGAGCAGTACTTC. Protein: CSARGRYEQYF.

The V call is TRBV5-5, the J call TRBJ2-3, with a tentative D call TRBD1 (7 bases). The length of the CDR3 is 16 residues. The ends were cut back, 2 bases at V and 0 bases at J, with 13 bases in the middle. The germline V gene has CDR1 SGHKS and CDR2 YYEKEE (reference sequence). CDR3: CASSFRGDSSTDTQYF. DNA for the CDR3: TGTGCCAGCAGCTTCAGGGGGGACAGCAGCACAGATACGCAGTATTTT.

This clonotype was counted a few times. The V call is TRBV20-1, the J call TRBJ2-7, with 8 bases fitting TRBD1. The CDR3 covers 11 residues. Germline CDR1 and CDR2: DFQATT and SNEGSKA (reference sequence). Losses at the gene ends were 6 bases for V and 4 bases for J; bases not matched to a gene: 2. The CDR3 here is CSAWTGYEQYF. The CDR3 bases are TGCAGTGCGTGGACAGGGTACGAGCAGTACTTC.

The chain is built from TRBV7-2 and TRBJ2-3, with 7 bases aligning to TRBD2. Germline CDR1 reads SGHTA; CDR2 reads FQGNSA. This CDR3 region has 16 residues. V lost 5 bases and J lost 2; bases outside the gene matches: 10. Written as DNA, the CDR3 is TGTGCCAGCAGCCGCCAGATGGGAGGGGCCACAGATACGCAGTATTTT. It translates to CASSRQMGGATDTQYF.

This clonotype appeared a few times. The chain has TRBV27 and TRBJ2-7; no clear D. V lost 0 bases and J 2 bases, leaving 5 bases between the germline ends. The CDR3 spans 13 residues. Germline assignment: CDR1 MNHEY and CDR2 SMNVEV (reference sequence). CDR3 residues: CASSLSAAYEQYF. The CDR3 DNA reads as TGTGCCAGCAGTTTATCGGCGGCCTACGAGCAGTACTTC.

The chain recombines TRBV5-1 with TRBJ2-3; tentatively, D is TRBD2 (6 bases). This CDR3 is 16 amino acids long. V lost 0 bases to trimming and J lost 5 bases, with 16 bases between them. Germline lookup yields CDR1 SGHRS and CDR2 YFSETQ. The CDR3 region has the DNA TGCGCCAGCAGCTTGGCCCGTGGCGTGGGAGGAGATACGCAGTATTTT. This gives the protein CASSLARGVGGDTQYF.